These 2 T cell receptor beta chains were all obtained from the same sample, sequenced in a study of blood T cell repertoires in COVID-19. Only in-frame clones appear in the TCRdb table, and some are missing; sequencing was by immunoSEQ multiplex PCR. The table records about 88,000 clones, roughly nine tenths of them present only once. The sample comprised peripheral blood. Receptors were obtained from a woman of 80 years or more with active COVID-19.

CDR3 sequence (DNA): TGTGCCAGCAGTTACTGGGACAGTGAGACCTATGGCTACACCTTC. Translation gives CASSYWDSETYGYTF. The V and J genes are TRBV6-2 or TRBV6-3 and TRBJ1-2, with 7 bases identical to TRBD1. The germline gives CDR1 MNHEY, CDR2 SVGEGT. The CDR3 covers 15 residues. J was trimmed by 4 bases and V by 1 base; bases with no gene match: 6.

The chain couples TRBV28 to TRBJ1-1; TRBD1 is a possible D gene (6 bases). Trimming shortened V by 4 bases and J by 0 bases, and 15 bases separated the two germline ends. The germline V gene encodes CDR1 MDHEN and CDR2 SYDVKM. This CDR3 has 16 amino acids. CDR3 loop: CASSWARGPMNTEAFF. CDR3 nucleotide sequence: TGTGCCAGCAGTTGGGCCAGGGGTCCAATGAACACTGAAGCTTTCTTT.